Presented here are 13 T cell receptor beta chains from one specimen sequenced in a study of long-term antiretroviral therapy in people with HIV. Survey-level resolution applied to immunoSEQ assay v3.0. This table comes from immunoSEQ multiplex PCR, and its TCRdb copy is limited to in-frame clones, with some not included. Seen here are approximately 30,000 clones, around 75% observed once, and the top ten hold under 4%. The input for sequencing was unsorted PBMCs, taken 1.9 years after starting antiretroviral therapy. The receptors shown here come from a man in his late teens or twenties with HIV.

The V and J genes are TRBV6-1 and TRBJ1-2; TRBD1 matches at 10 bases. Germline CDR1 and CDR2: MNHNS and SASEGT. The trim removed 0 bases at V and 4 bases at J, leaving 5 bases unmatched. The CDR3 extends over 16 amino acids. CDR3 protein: CASSEAWTGGVYGYTF. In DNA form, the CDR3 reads TGTGCCAGCAGTGAAGCTTGGACAGGGGGGGTCTATGGCTACACCTTC.

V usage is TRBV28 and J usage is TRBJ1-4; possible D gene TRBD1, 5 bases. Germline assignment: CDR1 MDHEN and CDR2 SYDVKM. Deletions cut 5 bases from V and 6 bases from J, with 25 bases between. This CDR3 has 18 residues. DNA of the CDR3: TGTGCCAGCAGTCTTACTTTAGGGGTTCTGGGGCCGGATGAAAAACTGTTTTTT. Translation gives CASSLTLGVLGPDEKLFF.

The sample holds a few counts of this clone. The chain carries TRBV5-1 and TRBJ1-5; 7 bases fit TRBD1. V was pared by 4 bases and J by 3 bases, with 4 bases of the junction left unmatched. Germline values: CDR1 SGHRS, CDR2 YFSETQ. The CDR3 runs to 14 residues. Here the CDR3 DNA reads TGCGCCAGCAGCACCGGACAGGCCAATCAGCCCCAGCATTTT. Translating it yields CASSTGQANQPQHF.

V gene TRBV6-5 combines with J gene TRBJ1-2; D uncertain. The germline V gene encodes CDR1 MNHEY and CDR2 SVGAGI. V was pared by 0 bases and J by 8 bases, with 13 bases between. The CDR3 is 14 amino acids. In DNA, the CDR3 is TGTGCCAGCAGTTACTCGCAGATACCTATGGGCTACACCTTC. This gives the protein CASSYSQIPMGYTF.

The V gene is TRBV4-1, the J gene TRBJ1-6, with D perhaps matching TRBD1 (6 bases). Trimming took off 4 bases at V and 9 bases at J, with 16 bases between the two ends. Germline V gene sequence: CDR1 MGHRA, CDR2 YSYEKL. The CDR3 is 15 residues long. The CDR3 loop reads CASSPRGGEVSPLHF. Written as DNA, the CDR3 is TGCGCCAGCAGCCCACGAGGGGGAGAAGTTTCACCCCTCCACTTT.

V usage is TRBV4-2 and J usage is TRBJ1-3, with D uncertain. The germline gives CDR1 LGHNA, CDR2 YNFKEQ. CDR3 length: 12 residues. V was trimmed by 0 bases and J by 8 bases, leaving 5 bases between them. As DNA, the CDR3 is TGTGCCAGCAGCCAAGACGGGGACACCATATATTTT. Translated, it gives CASSQDGDTIYF.

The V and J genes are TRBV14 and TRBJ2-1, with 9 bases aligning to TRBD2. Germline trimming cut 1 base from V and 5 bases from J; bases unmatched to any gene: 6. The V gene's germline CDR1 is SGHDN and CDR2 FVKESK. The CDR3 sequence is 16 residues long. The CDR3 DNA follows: TGTGCCAGCAGCCAAGTTGGGACTAGCCCCCACAATGAGCAGTTCTTC. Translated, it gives CASSQVGTSPHNEQFF.

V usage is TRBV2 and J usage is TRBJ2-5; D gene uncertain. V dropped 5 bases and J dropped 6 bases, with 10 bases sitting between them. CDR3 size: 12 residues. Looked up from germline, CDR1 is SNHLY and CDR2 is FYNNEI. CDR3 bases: TGTGCCAGCAGTCGGGCAGCAAAGACCCAGTACTTC. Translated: CASSRAAKTQYF. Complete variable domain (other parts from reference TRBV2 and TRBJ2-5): EPEVTQTPSHQVTQMGQEVILRCVPISNHLYFYWYRQILGQKVEFLVSFYNNEISEKSEIFDDQFSVERPDGSNFTLKIRSTKLEDSAMYFCASSRAAKTQYFGPGTRLLVL.

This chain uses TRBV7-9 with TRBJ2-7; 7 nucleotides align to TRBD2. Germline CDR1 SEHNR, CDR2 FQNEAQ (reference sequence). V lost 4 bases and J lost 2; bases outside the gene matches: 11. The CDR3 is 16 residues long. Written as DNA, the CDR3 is TGTGCCAGCAGCTCGTTGTTGGGGGGAGGGACCTACGAGCAGTACTTC. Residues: CASSSLLGGGTYEQYF.

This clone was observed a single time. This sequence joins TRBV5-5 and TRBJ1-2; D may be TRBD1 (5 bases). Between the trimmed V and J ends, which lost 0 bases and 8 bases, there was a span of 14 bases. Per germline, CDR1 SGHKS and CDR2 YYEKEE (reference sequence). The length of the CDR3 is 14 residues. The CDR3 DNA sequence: TGTGCCAGCAGCTTGGAATCAGGGAGCGTCGGCTACACCTTC. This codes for CASSLESGSVGYTF.

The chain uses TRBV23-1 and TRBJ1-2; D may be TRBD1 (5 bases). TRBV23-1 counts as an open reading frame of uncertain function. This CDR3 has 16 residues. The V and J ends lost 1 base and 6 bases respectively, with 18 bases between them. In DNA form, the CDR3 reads TGCGCCAGCAGTCAATGGGGGGGGGAGGAAGTTCATGGCTACACCTTC. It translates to CASSQWGGEEVHGYTF.

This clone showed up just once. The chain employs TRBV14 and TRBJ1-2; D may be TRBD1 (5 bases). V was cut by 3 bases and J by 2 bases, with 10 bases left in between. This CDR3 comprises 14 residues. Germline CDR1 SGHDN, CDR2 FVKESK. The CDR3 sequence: CASSQQQENYGYTF. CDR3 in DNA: TGTGCCAGCAGCCAGCAACAGGAAAACTATGGCTACACCTTC.

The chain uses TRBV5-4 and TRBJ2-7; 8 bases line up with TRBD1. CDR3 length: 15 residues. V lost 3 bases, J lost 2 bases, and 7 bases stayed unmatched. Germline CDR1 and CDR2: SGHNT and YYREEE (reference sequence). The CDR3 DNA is TGTGCCAGCAGCTATGGACAGGGATTGACCTACGAGCAGTACTTC. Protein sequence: CASSYGQGLTYEQYF. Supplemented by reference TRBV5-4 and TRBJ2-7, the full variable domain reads ETGVTQSPTHLIKTRGQQVTLRCSSQSGHNTVSWYQQALGQGPQFIFQYYREEENGRGNFPPRFSGLQFPNYSSELNVNALELDDSALYLCASSYGQGLTYEQYFGPGTRLTVT.